A single sample gave rise to the 5 T cell receptor beta chains below, sequenced in a study of shared clonotypes between healthy human individuals. Method: immunoSEQ multiplex PCR; TCRdb's copy keeps in-frame clones and lacks some. This sample yields some 1,900,000 clones, of which about 95% are seen a single time; 1.2% belongs to the top ten. Naivety among CD8 cells was defined by CD45RO negativity and positive CCR7 selection, thereby excluding terminally differentiated effector memory CD45RA+ cells. Sequenced material: naive CD8+ T cells sorted from blood. All receptors come from a man aged 18 to 35 in good health.

The chain employs TRBV4-3 and TRBJ2-2, with D unresolved. Per germline, CDR1 LGHNA and CDR2 YSLEER. V lost 0 bases to trimming and J lost 0 bases, with 17 bases between them. The CDR3 extends over 19 amino acids. CDR3 DNA sequence: TGCGCCAGCAGCCAAGAGTCAAGCCGAGGAACAGCGAACACCGGGGAGCTGTTTTTT. Protein product: CASSQESSRGTANTGELFF.

This clone was found once. Other DNA sequences in the sample encode the same CDR3. The rearrangement links TRBV25-1 to TRBJ2-5; perhaps D is TRBD1 or TRBD2 (6 bases each). Germline loops: CDR1 MGHDK, CDR2 SYGVNS. This CDR3 contains 13 residues. V was cut by 1 base and J by 5 bases, with 8 bases left in between. CDR3 bases: TGTGCCAGCAGTGAATTAGGGGGGGAGACCCAGTACTTC. Residues: CASSELGGETQYF.

This clone has just one count. The chain is built from TRBV11-3 and TRBJ1-1; D is uncertain. V gave up 2 bases and J gave up 4 bases, with 8 bases separating them. The CDR3 totals 13 residues. CDR1 and CDR2 (germline): SGHNT, YENEEA. The DNA for the CDR3 is TGTGCCAGCAGCTTACATCACGGCACTGAAGCTTTCTTT. Translated, it gives CASSLHHGTEAFF.

CDR3 DNA: TGCGCCAGCAGCCAAGTACAGGGGGCTTACAATGAGCAGTTCTTC. Protein product: CASSQVQGAYNEQFF. J is TRBJ2-1 and V is TRBV4-3, with TRBD1 identical over 9 bases. The CDR3 spans 15 residues. The V and J ends lost 1 base and 4 bases, in that order; junction bases with no gene match: 2. Per germline, CDR1 LGHNA and CDR2 YSLEER.

This chain joins TRBV11-2 and TRBJ1-1; 8 nucleotides agree with TRBD1. There are 15 residues in the CDR3. The junction had 5 bases not matched to a gene; V was cut back by 5 bases and J by 0 bases. The V gene's germline CDR1 is SGHAT and CDR2 FQNNGV. The CDR3 DNA sequence: TGTGCCAGCAGCCCACTGACAGGGGTGAACACTGAAGCTTTCTTT. It translates to CASSPLTGVNTEAFF.